Listed below are T cell receptor beta chains from one sample, sequenced in a study of beta chain features in type 1 diabetes. Profiling relied on immunoSEQ multiplex PCR, and the TCRdb table lists in-frame clones only, not all of them. In the table there are more than 150,000 clones, approximately 8.7% of which are singletons. What was sequenced was central memory CD4+ T cells from blood. The receptors here all came from a woman in her twenties or thirties with type 1 diabetes. CDR3s leave out the opening cysteine and the closing phenylalanine or tryptophan.

j_call	v_call	cdr3_aa
TRBJ2-1	TRBV19	ASSRTTTLLNNEQF
TRBJ1-2	TRBV5-6	ASTRDSYGYT
TRBJ1-2	TRBV7-3	ASSPRQDSSYGYT
TRBJ2-7	TRBV4-2	ASSQVSGRGTYEQY
TRBJ1-4	TRBV15	ATSRGGTTGDEKLF
TRBJ1-5	TRBV30	AWSRDRDIVGNQPQH
TRBJ2-6	TRBV6-6	ASSYGQENVLT
TRBJ2-1	TRBV18	ASSPQQGLSHNEQF
TRBJ2-6	TRBV7-2	ASSQRRTASGANVLT
TRBJ2-3	TRBV28	ASSLSREVTQY
TRBJ1-3	TRBV5-4	ASSPGGQGSNTIY
TRBJ2-1	TRBV5-4	ASSLGRAEYNEQF
TRBJ2-7	TRBV29-1	SVDTGTGGYEQY
TRBJ2-2	TRBV7-6	ASRPPAGGPSPQFLNTGELF
TRBJ2-7	TRBV18	ASSPVDVGQAGGDRVQY
TRBJ2-1	TRBV6-6	ASSYREHNEQF
TRBJ2-7	TRBV5-1	ASSLKGPDHSYEQY
TRBJ2-2	TRBV29-1	SVSGTGANTGELF
TRBJ1-5	TRBV18	ASSPGQTNQPQH
TRBJ2-1	TRBV6-5	ASSEIYDNEQF
TRBJ1-3	TRBV6-5	ASSRTAGNTIY
TRBJ1-5	TRBV29-1	SVGTGGEPQH
TRBJ2-1	TRBV5-1	ASSSTSGRAEEQF
TRBJ2-7	TRBV30	AWRVSSGRTYEQY
TRBJ2-7	TRBV18	ASSPPVGTSTYEQY
TRBJ1-2	TRBV5-1	ASSLVSQKNYGYT
TRBJ2-7	TRBV18	ASSPQGGALSYEQY
TRBJ2-1	TRBV18	ASSPIRSGTSGGNEQF
TRBJ1-5	TRBV7-8	ASSLGQDNQPQH
TRBJ1-1	TRBV29-1	SAGQGQTAEAF
TRBJ2-3	TRBV30	AWSVRAGGGTDTQY
TRBJ2-1	TRBV28	ASSSVEETYNEQF
TRBJ2-5	TRBV5-1	ASSFSSVQETQY
TRBJ2-7	TRBV9	ASSVGEVTGYEQY
TRBJ2-2	TRBV4-2	ASSQERQRGVVGELF
TRBJ1-2	TRBV11-2	ASSPSTQNYGYT
TRBJ2-2	TRBV30	AWTGENTGELF
TRBJ2-7	TRBV5-1	ASSVHTGWAHYEQY
TRBJ2-7	TRBV18	ASSLAADYEQY
TRBJ2-3	TRBV28	ASSTGMRDTQY
TRBJ2-3	TRBV14	ASSQDLGRTDTQY
TRBJ2-7	TRBV27	ASSLWTSGRDEQY
TRBJ2-7	TRBV5-1	ASSLELARSYEQY
TRBJ2-1	TRBV5-1	ASSPQGYSYNEQF
TRBJ2-5	TRBV7-8	ASSLAAGRGETQY
TRBJ2-1	TRBV12-5	ASQGLSEQF
TRBJ1-1	TRBV18	ASSRSTVNTEAF
TRBJ2-1	TRBV6-5	ASSYSKVRAFNEQF
TRBJ2-1	TRBV28	ASSILAYNEQF
TRBJ1-4	TRBV30	AWSVAVVEEKLF
TRBJ1-4	TRBV18	ASSPSTGEDEKLF
TRBJ2-1	TRBV27	ASRALGVSFDEQF
TRBJ2-6	TRBV29-1	SVSNSGANVLT
TRBJ2-7	TRBV4-1	ASSTGFSLSYEQY